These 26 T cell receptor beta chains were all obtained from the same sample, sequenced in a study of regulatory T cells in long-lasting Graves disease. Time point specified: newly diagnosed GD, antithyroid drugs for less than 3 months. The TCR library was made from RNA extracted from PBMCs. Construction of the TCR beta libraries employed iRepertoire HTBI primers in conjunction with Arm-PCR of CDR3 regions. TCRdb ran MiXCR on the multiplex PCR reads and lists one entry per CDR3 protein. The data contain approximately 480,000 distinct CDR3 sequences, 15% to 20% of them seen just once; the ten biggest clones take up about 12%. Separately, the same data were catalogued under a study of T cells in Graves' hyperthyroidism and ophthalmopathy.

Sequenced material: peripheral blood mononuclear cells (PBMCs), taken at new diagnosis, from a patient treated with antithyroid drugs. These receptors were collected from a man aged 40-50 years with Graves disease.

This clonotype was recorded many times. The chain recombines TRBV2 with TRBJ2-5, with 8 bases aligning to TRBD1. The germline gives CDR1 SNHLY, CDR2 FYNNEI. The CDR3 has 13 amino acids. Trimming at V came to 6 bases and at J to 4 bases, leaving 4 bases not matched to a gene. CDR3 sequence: CASRETGVETQYF. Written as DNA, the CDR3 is TGTGCCAGCAGGGAGACAGGGGTAGAGACCCAGTACTTC.

As DNA, the CDR3 is TGTGCCAGCAGGTGGGGGGTAACAGCCAAAAACATTCAGTACTTC. Translating gives CASRWGVTAKNIQYF. The chain carries TRBV5-6 and TRBJ2-4; D may be TRBD2 (6 bases). The CDR3 is made up of 15 amino acids. V lost 5 bases to trimming and J lost 0 bases, with 12 bases between them. Germline lookup yields CDR1 SGHDT and CDR2 YYEEEE.

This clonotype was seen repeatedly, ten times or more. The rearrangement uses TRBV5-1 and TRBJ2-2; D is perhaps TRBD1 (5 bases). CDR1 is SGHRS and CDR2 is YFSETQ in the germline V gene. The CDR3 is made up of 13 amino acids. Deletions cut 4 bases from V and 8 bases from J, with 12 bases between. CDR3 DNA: TGCGCCAGCAGCACAACCCAGGGAGGGGAGCTGTTTTTT. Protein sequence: CASSTTQGGELFF.

CDR3 in DNA: TGTGCCAGCAGCCAATCCAAGACAGGTTTAGCCAAAAACATTCAGTACTTC. It translates to CASSQSKTGLAKNIQYF. This sequence joins TRBV3-1 and TRBJ2-4, with TRBD1 as a possible D gene (6 bases). This CDR3 contains 17 residues. Germline V gene lookup returns CDR1 LGHDT and CDR2 YNNKEL (reference sequence). Deletions cut 2 bases from V and 0 bases from J, with 14 bases between.

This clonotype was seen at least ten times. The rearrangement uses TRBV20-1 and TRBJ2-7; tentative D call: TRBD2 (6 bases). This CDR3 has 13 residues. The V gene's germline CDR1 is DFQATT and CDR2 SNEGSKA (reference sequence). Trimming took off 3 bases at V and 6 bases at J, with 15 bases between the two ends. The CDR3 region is CSARRESRSEQYF. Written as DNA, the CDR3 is TGCAGTGCTAGGCGGGAAAGTAGAAGCGAGCAGTACTTC.

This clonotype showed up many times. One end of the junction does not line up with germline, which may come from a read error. The CDR3 coding sequence is TGTGCCAGCAGCTCACAGGACGCTGGGGATGGCTACACCTTC. Residues: CASSSQDAGDGYTF. V is TRBV5-1 and J is TRBJ1-2; possible D gene TRBD1, 5 bases. The CDR3 has 14 amino acids. CDR1 and CDR2 (germline): SGHRS, YFSETQ.

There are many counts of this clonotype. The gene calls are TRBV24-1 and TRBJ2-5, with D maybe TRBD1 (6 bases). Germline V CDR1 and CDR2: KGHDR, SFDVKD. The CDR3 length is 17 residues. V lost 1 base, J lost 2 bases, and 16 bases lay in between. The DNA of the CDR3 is TGTGCCACCAGTGATTTTGGGGACATCACAGGTCAAGAGACCCAGTACTTC. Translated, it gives CATSDFGDITGQETQYF.

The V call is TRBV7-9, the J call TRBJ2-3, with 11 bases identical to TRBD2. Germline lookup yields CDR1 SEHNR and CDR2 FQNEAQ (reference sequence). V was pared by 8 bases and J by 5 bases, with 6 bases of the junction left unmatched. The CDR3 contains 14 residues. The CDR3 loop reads CASSTSGGLDTQYF. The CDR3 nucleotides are TGTGCCAGCTCAACTAGCGGGGGCCTAGATACGCAGTATTTT.

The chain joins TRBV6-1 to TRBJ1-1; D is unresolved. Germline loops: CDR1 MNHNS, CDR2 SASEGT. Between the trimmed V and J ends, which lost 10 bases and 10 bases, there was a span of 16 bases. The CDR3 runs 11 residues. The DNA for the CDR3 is TGTGCCACGAGGTGGAGGCCTTCAGCTTTCTTT. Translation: CATRWRPSAFF.

CDR3 region: CASSLFRGWDQPQHF. As DNA, the CDR3 is TGTGCCAGCAGCTTATTCAGGGGATGGGATCAGCCCCAGCATTTT. The chain employs TRBV7-2 and TRBJ1-5; a possible D gene is TRBD1 (6 bases). The CDR3 is 15 amino acids. Between the trimmed V and J ends, which lost 2 bases and 5 bases, there was a span of 13 bases. Germline V gene sequence: CDR1 SGHTA, CDR2 FQGNSA.

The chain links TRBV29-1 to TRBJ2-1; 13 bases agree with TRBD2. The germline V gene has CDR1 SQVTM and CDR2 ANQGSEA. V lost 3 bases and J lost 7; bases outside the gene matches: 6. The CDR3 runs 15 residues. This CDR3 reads CSVDNGLAGVNEQFF. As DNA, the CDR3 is TGCAGCGTTGATAATGGACTAGCGGGAGTGAATGAGCAGTTCTTC.

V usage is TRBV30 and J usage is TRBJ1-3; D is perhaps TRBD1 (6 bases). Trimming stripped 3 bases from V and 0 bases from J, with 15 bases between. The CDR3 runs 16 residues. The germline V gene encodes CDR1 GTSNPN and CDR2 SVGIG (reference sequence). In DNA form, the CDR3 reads TGTGCCTGGAGCTCCTGGGGGACAAGCTCTGGAAACACCATATATTTT. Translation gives CAWSSWGTSSGNTIYF.

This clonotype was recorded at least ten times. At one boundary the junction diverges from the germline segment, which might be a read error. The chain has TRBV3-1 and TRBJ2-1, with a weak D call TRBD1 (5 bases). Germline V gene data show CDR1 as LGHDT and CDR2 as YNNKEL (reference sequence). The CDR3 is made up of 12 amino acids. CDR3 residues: CASSPLSGKLLF. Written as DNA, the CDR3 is TGTGCCAGCAGCCCCCTCTCAGGGAAACTTCTCTTC.

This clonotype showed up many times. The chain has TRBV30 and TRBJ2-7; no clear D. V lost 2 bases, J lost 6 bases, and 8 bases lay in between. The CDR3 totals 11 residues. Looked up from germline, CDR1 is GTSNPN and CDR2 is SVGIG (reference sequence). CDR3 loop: CAWSRQSEQYF. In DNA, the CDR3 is TGTGCCTGGAGTAGGCAATCCGAGCAGTACTTC. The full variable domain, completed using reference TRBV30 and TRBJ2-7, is SQTIHQWPATLVQPVGSPLSLECTVEGTSNPNLYWYRQAAGRGLQLLFYSVGIGQISSEVPQNLSASRPQDRQFILSSKKLLLSDSGFYLCAWSRQSEQYFGPGTRLTVT.

The CDR3: CSARVPGALRGEAFF. CDR3 nucleotide sequence: TGCAGTGCTAGAGTCCCGGGGGCGCTGAGGGGGGAAGCTTTCTTT. This chain connects TRBV20-1 to TRBJ1-1, with a tentative D call TRBD1 (6 bases). This CDR3 has 15 residues. V was shortened by 1 base and J by 8 bases, with 20 bases between the two germline ends. Germline V gene lookup returns CDR1 DFQATT and CDR2 SNEGSKA (reference sequence).

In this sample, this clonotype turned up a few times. The CDR3 DNA follows: TGTGCCAGCAGCCCGGGGATAGCGGTACACCAAGAGACCCAGTACTTC. Translating it yields CASSPGIAVHQETQYF. This sequence joins TRBV3-1 and TRBJ2-5; TRBD2 is a possible D gene (6 bases). Germline V gene data show CDR1 as LGHDT and CDR2 as YNNKEL (reference sequence). The CDR3 covers 16 residues. Trimming left V 4 bases short and J 0 bases short, with 15 bases between.

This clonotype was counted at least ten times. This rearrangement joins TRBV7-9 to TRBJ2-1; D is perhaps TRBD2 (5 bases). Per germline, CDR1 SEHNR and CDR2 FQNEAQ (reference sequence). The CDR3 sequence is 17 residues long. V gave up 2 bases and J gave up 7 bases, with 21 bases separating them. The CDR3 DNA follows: TGTGCCAGCAGCTTACTCGCGATTGGGAGAGGTGATAATGAGCAGTTCTTC. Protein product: CASSLLAIGRGDNEQFF.

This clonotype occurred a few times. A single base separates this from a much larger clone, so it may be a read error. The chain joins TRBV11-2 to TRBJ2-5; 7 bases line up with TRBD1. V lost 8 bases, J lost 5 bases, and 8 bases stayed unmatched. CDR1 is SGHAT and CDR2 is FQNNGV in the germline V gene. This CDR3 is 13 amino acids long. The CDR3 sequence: CASGVGQVETQYF. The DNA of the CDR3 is TGTGCCAGCGGCGTAGGACAGGTCGAGACCCAGTACTTC.

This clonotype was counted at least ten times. CDR3 sequence (DNA): TGCGCCAGCAGCTTGGATTCCAGGGCCGGAGATACGCAGTATTTT. Its protein is CASSLDSRAGDTQYF. J is TRBJ2-3 and V is TRBV5-1, with D perhaps matching TRBD1 (5 bases). Germline V gives CDR1 SGHRS, CDR2 YFSETQ. This CDR3 comprises 15 residues. Trimming stripped 0 bases from V and 5 bases from J, with 13 bases between.

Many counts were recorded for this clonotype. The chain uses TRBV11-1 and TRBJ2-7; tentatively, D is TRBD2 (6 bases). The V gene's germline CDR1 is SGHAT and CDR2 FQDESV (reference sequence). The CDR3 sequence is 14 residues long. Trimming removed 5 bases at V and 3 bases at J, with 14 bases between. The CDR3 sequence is CASSPPGVGYEQYF. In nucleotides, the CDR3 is TGTGCCAGCAGCCCCCCGGGGGTTGGCTACGAGCAGTACTTC.

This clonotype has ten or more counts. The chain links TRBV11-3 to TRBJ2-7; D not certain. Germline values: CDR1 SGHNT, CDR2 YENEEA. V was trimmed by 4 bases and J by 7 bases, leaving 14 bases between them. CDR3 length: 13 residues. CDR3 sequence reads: CASSSPLGKEQYF. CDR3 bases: TGTGCCAGCAGCTCCCCCCTGGGGAAGGAGCAGTACTTC. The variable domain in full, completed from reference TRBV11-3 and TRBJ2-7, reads EAGVVQSPRYKIIEKKQPVAFWCNPISGHNTLYWYLQNLGQGPELLIRYENEEAVDDSQLPKDRFSAERLKGVDSTLKIQPAELGDSAVYLCASSSPLGKEQYFGPGTRLTVT.

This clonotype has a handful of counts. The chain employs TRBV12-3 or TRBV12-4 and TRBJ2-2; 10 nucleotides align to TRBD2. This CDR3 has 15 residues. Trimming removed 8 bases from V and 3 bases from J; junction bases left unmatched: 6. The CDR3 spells CASGLLAGYTGELFF. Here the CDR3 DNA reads TGTGCCAGCGGACTACTAGCGGGATACACCGGGGAGCTGTTTTTT.

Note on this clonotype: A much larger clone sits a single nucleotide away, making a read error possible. The CDR3 sequence: CASRADRKRDSPLHF. CDR3 bases: TGTGCCAGCAGAGCGGACAGGAAAAGAGATTCACCCCTCCACTTT. The rearrangement uses TRBV2 and TRBJ1-6; 7 positions match TRBD1. The germline V gene encodes CDR1 SNHLY and CDR2 FYNNEI. The trim removed 6 bases at V and 8 bases at J, leaving 10 bases unmatched. CDR3 length: 15 residues.

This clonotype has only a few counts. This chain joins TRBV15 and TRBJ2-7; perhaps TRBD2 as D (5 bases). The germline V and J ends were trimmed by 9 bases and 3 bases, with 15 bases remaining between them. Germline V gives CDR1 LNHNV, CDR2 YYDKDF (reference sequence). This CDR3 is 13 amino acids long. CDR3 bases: TGTGCCACGGGTAGTGGGAGTCGCTACGAGCAGTACTTC. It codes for CATGSGSRYEQYF.

The CDR3 DNA sequence: TGTGCCAGCGACCGACAGGGGCACACCGGGGAGCTGTTTTTT. It translates to CASDRQGHTGELFF. This sequence joins TRBV28 and TRBJ2-2, with 8 positions matching TRBD1. Germline trimming cut 8 bases from V and 3 bases from J; bases unmatched to any gene: 5. The germline V gene encodes CDR1 MDHEN and CDR2 SYDVKM. There are 14 residues in the CDR3.

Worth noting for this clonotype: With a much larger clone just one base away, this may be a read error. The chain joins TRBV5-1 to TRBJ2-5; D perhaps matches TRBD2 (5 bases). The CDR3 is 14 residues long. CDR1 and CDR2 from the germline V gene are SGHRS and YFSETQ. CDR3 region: CTSSLGASQETQYF. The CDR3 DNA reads TGCACCAGCAGCTTGGGAGCGAGCCAAGAGACCCAGTACTTC.